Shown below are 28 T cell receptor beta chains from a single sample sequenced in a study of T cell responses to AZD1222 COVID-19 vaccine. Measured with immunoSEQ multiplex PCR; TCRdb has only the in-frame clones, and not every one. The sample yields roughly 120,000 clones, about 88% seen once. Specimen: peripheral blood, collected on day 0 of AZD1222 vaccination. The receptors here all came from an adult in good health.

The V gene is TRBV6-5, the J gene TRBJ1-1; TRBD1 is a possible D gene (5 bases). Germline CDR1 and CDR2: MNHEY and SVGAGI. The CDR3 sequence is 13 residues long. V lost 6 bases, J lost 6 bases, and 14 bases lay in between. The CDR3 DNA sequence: TGTGCCAGCAGAGGCAGGGCGATCCCTGAAGCTTTCTTT. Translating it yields CASRGRAIPEAFF.

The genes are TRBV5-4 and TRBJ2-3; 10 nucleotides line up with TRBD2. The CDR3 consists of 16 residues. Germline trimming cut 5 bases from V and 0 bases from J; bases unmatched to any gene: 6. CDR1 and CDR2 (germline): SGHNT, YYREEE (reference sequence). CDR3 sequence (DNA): TGTGCCAGCAGTGTCGAAGCGGGGGGGAGCACAGATACGCAGTATTTT. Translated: CASSVEAGGSTDTQYF.

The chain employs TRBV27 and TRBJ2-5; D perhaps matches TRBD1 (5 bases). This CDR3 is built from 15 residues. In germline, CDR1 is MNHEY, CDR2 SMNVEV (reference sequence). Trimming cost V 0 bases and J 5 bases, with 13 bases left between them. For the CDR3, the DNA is TGTGCCAGCAGTTTATCGTCGACGGCAGGGGAGACCCAGTACTTC. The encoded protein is CASSLSSTAGETQYF.

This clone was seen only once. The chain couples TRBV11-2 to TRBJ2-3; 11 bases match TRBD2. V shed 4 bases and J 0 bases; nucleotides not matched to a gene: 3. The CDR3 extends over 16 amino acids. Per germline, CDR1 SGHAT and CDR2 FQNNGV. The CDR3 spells CASSSLAGGSTDTQYF. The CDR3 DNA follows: TGTGCCAGCAGCTCGCTAGCGGGAGGAAGCACAGATACGCAGTATTTT.

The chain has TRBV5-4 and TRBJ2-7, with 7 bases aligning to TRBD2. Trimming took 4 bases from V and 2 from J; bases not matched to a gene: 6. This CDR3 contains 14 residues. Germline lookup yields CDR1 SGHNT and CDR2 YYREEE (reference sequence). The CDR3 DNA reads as TGTGCCAGCAGCGGGGGACTACTTACCTACGAGCAGTACTTC. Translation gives CASSGGLLTYEQYF.

Here the CDR3 reads CASSTGGKNNSPLHF. In DNA, the CDR3 is TGTGCCAGCAGTACAGGGGGCAAGAATAATTCACCCCTCCACTTT. This rearrangement joins TRBV28 to TRBJ1-6; 9 bases are a match to TRBD1. The CDR3 has 15 amino acids. Germline loops: CDR1 MDHEN, CDR2 SYDVKM. The ends lost 5 bases at V and 5 bases at J; junction bases unmatched: 4.

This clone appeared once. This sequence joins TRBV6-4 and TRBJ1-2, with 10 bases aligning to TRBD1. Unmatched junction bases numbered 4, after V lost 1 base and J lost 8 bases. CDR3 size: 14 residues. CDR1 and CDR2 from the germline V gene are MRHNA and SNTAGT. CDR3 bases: TGTGCCAGCAGTGACTGGGACAGGGGAGGCGGCTACACCTTC. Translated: CASSDWDRGGGYTF.

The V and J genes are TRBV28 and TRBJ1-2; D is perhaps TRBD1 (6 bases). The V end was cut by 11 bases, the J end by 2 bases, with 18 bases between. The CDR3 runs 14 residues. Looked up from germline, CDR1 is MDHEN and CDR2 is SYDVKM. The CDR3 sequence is CAGSRGSLNYGYTF. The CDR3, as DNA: TGTGCCGGGTCGAGGGGGAGCTTGAACTATGGCTACACCTTC.

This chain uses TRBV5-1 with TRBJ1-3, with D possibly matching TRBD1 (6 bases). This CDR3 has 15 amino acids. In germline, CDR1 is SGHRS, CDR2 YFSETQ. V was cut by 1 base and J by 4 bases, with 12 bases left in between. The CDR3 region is CASSLLGAMGNTIYF. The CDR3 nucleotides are TGCGCCAGCAGCTTGCTGGGGGCGATGGGAAACACCATATATTTT.

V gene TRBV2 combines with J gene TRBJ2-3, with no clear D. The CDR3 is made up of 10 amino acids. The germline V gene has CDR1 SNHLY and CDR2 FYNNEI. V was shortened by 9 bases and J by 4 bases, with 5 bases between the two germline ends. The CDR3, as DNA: TGTGCCAGTAGAGCAGATACGCAGTATTTT. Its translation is CASRADTQYF.

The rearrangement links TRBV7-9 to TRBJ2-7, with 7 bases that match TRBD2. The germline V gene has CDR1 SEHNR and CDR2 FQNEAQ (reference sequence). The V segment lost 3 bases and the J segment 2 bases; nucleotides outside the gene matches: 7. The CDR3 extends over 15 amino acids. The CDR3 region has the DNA TGTGCCAGCAGCTTGTTAATCGCGGGGGCCTACGAGCAGTACTTC. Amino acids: CASSLLIAGAYEQYF.

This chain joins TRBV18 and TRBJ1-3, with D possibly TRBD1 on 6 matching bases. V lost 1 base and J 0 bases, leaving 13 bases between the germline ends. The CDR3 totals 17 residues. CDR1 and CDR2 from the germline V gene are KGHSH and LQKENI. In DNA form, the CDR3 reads TGTGCCAGCTCACCACTTGCAGGGGAGATCTCTGGAAACACCATATATTTT. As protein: CASSPLAGEISGNTIYF.

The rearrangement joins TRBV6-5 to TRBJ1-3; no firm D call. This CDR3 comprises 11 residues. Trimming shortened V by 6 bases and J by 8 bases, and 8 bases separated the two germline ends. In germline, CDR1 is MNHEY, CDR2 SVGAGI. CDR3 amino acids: CASSLGYTIYF. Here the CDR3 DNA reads TGTGCCAGCAGCCTGGGGTACACCATATATTTT.

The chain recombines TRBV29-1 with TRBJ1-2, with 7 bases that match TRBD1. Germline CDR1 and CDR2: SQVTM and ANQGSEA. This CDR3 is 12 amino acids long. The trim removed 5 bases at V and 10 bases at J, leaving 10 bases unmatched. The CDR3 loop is CSVMGQPRFYTF. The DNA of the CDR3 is TGCAGCGTTATGGGACAGCCTAGATTCTACACCTTC.

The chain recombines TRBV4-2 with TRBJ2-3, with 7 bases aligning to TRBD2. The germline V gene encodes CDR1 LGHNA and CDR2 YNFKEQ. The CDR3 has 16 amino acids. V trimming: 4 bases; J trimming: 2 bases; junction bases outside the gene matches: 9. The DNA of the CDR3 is TGTGCCAGCAGCCCCTATGGCGGGAGAATCACAGATACGCAGTATTTT. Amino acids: CASSPYGGRITDTQYF.

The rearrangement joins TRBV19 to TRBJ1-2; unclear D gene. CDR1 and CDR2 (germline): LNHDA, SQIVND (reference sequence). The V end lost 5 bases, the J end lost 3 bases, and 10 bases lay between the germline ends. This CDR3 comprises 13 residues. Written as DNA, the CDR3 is TGTGCCAGTAGTCAGGTCATTGACTATGGCTACACCTTC. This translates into CASSQVIDYGYTF. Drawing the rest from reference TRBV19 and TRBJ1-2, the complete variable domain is DGGITQSPKYLFRKEGQNVTLSCEQNLNHDAMYWYRQDPGQGLRLIYYSQIVNDFQKGDIAEGYSVSREKKESFPLTVTSAQKNPTAFYLCASSQVIDYGYTFGSGTRLTVV.

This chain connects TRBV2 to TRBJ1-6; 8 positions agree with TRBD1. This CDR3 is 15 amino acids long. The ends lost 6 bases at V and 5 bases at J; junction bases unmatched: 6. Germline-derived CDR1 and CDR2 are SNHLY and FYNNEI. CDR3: CASSAMTGDNSPLHF. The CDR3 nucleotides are TGTGCCAGCAGCGCTATGACAGGGGATAATTCACCCCTCCACTTT.

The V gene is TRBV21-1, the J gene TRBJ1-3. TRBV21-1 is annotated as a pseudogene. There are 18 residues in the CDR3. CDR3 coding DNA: TGTGCCAGCAGCAAAGGCTCGGGGCGTCAGGGAAATGGAAACACCATATATTTT. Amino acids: CASSKGSGRQGNGNTIYF.

CDR3 region: CASSIGGQPGPYEQYF. The CDR3 nucleotides read TGTGCCAGCAGCATAGGGGGACAGCCTGGGCCCTACGAGCAGTACTTC. The V gene is TRBV7-9, the J gene TRBJ2-7, with 7 bases fitting TRBD1. Unmatched junction bases numbered 12, after V lost 5 bases and J lost 2 bases. The CDR3 is 16 amino acids. Per the germline V gene, CDR1 is SEHNR and CDR2 is FQNEAQ (reference sequence).

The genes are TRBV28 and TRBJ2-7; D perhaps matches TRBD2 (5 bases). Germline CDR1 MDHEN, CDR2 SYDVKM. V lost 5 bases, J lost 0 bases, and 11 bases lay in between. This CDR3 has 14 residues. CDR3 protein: CASSRSGSSYEQYF. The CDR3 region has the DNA TGTGCCAGCAGTCGAAGCGGAAGCTCCTACGAGCAGTACTTC. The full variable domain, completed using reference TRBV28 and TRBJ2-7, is DVKVTQSSRYLVKRTGEKVFLECVQDMDHENMFWYRQDPGLGLRLIYFSYDVKMKEKGDIPEGYSVSREKKERFSLILESASTNQTSMYLCASSRSGSSYEQYFGPGTRLTVT.

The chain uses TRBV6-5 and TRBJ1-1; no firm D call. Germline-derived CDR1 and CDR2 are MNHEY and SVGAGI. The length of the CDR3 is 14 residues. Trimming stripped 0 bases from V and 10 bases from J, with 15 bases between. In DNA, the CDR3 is TGTGCCAGCAGTTACTCGTCAGAGGCTACGGGAGCTTTCTTT. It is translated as CASSYSSEATGAFF.

The CDR3 protein is CASGVYGGNEQFF. The CDR3 nucleotides read TGTGCCAGCGGGGTATACGGGGGCAATGAGCAGTTCTTC. This sequence joins TRBV5-4 and TRBJ2-1; D perhaps matches TRBD2 (6 bases). V gave up 7 bases and J gave up 6 bases, with 14 bases separating them. This CDR3 is built from 13 residues. Germline loops: CDR1 SGHNT, CDR2 YYREEE (reference sequence).

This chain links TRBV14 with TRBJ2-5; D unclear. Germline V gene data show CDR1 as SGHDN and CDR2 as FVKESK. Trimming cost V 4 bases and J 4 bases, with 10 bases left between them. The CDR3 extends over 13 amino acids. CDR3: CASSPLTRETQYF. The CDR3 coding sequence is TGTGCCAGCAGCCCACTGACGAGAGAGACCCAGTACTTC.

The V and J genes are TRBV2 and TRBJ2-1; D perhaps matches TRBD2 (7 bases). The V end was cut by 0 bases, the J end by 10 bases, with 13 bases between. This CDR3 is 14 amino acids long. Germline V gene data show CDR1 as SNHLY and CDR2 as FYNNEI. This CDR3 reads CASSEAAGAAEQFF. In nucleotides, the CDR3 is TGTGCCAGCAGTGAAGCTGCGGGGGCAGCCGAGCAGTTCTTC.

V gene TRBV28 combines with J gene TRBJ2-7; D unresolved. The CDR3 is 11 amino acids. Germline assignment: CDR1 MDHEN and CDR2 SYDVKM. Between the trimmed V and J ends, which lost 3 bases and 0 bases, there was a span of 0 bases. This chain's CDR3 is CASSFSYEQYF. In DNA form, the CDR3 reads TGTGCCAGCAGTTTCTCCTACGAGCAGTACTTC. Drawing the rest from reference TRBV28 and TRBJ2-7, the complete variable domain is DVKVTQSSRYLVKRTGEKVFLECVQDMDHENMFWYRQDPGLGLRLIYFSYDVKMKEKGDIPEGYSVSREKKERFSLILESASTNQTSMYLCASSFSYEQYFGPGTRLTVT.

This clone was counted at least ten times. The CDR3, as DNA: TGTGCCAGCAGCTGGGCGAGGGTTCGGGAGACCCAGTACTTC. Protein sequence: CASSWARVRETQYF. The chain joins TRBV5-4 to TRBJ2-5; D is possibly TRBD2 (5 bases). This CDR3 spans 14 amino acids. Trimming took 3 bases from V and 5 from J, leaving 14 bases between them. CDR1 and CDR2 (germline): SGHNT, YYREEE (reference sequence).

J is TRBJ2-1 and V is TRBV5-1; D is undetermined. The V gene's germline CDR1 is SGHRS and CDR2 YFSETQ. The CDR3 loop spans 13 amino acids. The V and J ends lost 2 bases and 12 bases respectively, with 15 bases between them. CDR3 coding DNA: TGCGCCAGCAGCTTTAACCAGGAAGGTCGGCAGTTCTTC. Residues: CASSFNQEGRQFF.

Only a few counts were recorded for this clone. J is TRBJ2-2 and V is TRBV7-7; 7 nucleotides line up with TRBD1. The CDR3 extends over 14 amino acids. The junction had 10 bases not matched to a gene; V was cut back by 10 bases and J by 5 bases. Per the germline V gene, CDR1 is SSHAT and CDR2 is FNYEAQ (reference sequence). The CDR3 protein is CATNPDRRTGELFF. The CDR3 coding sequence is TGTGCCACCAATCCGGACAGGAGAACCGGGGAGCTGTTTTTT.